Presented here are 10 T cell receptor beta chains from one specimen sequenced in a study of T cell responses to AZD1222 COVID-19 vaccine. Sequencing used immunoSEQ multiplex PCR; TCRdb keeps in-frame clones, though not all of them. In the table there are about 140,000 clones, about 87% of which are singletons. The sample in question was peripheral blood, obtained on day 0 of AZD1222 vaccination. These receptors were collected from an adult in good health.

The rearrangement links TRBV6-1 to TRBJ1-5; TRBD1 might be the D (5 bases). The CDR3 is made up of 18 amino acids. Germline CDR1 reads MNHNS; CDR2 reads SASEGT. The V end was cut by 0 bases, the J end by 4 bases, with 19 bases between. Here the CDR3 reads CASSEAVVTGGRNQPQHF. The CDR3 DNA sequence: TGTGCCAGCAGTGAAGCGGTGGTCACGGGGGGTAGGAATCAGCCCCAGCATTTT.

The CDR3 region has the DNA TGTGCCAGCAGCTCCCTAGCGGACTACAATGAGCAGTTCTTC. Amino acid sequence: CASSSLADYNEQFF. V gene TRBV13 combines with J gene TRBJ2-1; 7 nucleotides align to TRBD2. The ends lost 4 bases at V and 3 bases at J; junction bases unmatched: 3. CDR3 length: 14 residues. The germline V gene has CDR1 PRHDT and CDR2 FYEKMQ (reference sequence).

This clone appeared once. The chain has TRBV7-8 and TRBJ2-3; the D call may be TRBD1 or TRBD2 (5 bases each). Trimming pared 4 bases from V and 3 bases from J, leaving 17 bases between. Germline V gives CDR1 SGHVS, CDR2 FQNEAQ. The CDR3 contains 16 residues. CDR3 sequence (DNA): TGTGCCAGCAGCTCTCTAGACCACAGGAGGACAGATACGCAGTATTTT. This translates into CASSSLDHRRTDTQYF.

This rearrangement joins TRBV4-2 to TRBJ1-5; 9 bases align to TRBD1. This CDR3 spans 16 amino acids. V lost 0 bases, J lost 11 bases, and 11 bases stayed unmatched. Germline V gene sequence: CDR1 LGHNA, CDR2 YNFKEQ. The DNA of the CDR3 is TGTGCCAGCAGCCAAGAGGTACCGGGACAGGGTATTGCCCAGCATTTT. It codes for CASSQEVPGQGIAQHF.

This chain joins TRBV30 and TRBJ1-2; 8 nucleotides align to TRBD1. With V trimmed by 0 bases and J by 7 bases, 7 bases remained unmatched. The CDR3 runs 14 residues. The germline V gene has CDR1 GTSNPN and CDR2 SVGIG (reference sequence). CDR3 sequence (DNA): TGTGCCTGGAGTGTGAAACAGGGGGTTCGTGGCTACACCTTC. Its translation is CAWSVKQGVRGYTF. The entire variable domain, with the rest obtained from reference TRBV30 and TRBJ1-2, is as follows: SQTIHQWPATLVQPVGSPLSLECTVEGTSNPNLYWYRQAAGRGLQLLFYSVGIGQISSEVPQNLSASRPQDRQFILSSKKLLLSDSGFYLCAWSVKQGVRGYTFGSGTRLTVV.

This clone appeared a single time. The chain links TRBV6-4 to TRBJ1-1, with TRBD1 matching 8 bases. After removal of 6 bases from V and 4 bases from J, the junction contained 7 bases not matched to a gene. This CDR3 spans 14 amino acids. Germline V gene sequence: CDR1 MRHNA, CDR2 SNTAGT. The CDR3, as DNA: TGTGCCAGCAGCCGGACAGGGCTGGCCACTGAAGCTTTCTTT. Translating gives CASSRTGLATEAFF.

The CDR3 protein is CASSIAGGGSNEQYF. The DNA for the CDR3 is TGTGCCAGTAGTATAGCGGGTGGAGGGTCGAACGAGCAGTACTTC. The chain couples TRBV19 to TRBJ2-7; D possibly corresponds to TRBD2 (6 bases). Germline V gene lookup returns CDR1 LNHDA and CDR2 SQIVND (reference sequence). V lost 1 base and J 5 bases, leaving 15 bases between the germline ends. The CDR3 has 15 residues.

This clone was seen a handful of times. This chain connects TRBV3-1 (or the pseudogene TRBV3-2) to TRBJ2-7; weak D call: TRBD1 (6 bases). V was cut by 6 bases and J by 6 bases, with 18 bases left in between. The CDR3 has 14 residues. The germline V gene encodes CDR1 LGHDT and CDR2 YNNKEL (reference sequence). CDR3 DNA: TGTGCCAGCAGTCACCAAAGCGACAGGAGCGAGCAGTACTTC. Translated: CASSHQSDRSEQYF.

The genes are TRBV11-2 and TRBJ2-1, with 12 nucleotides matching TRBD2. Germline loops: CDR1 SGHAT, CDR2 FQNNGV. Trimming cost V 5 bases and J 5 bases; bases outside gene matches: 4. The CDR3 has 15 residues. The DNA of the CDR3 is TGTGCCAGCAGCCTACGGACTAGCGGGGACAATGAGCAGTTCTTC. Protein product: CASSLRTSGDNEQFF. The whole variable domain, remainder taken from reference TRBV11-2 and TRBJ2-1, is EAGVAQSPRYKIIEKRQSVAFWCNPISGHATLYWYQQILGQGPKLLIQFQNNGVVDDSQLPKDRFSAERLKGVDSTLKIQPAKLEDSAVYLCASSLRTSGDNEQFFGPGTRLTVL.

This sequence joins TRBV27 and TRBJ1-2; D remains ambiguous. The CDR3 is made up of 13 amino acids. The germline CDR1 and CDR2 sequences are MNHEY and SMNVEV (reference sequence). Trimming took off 1 base at V and 6 bases at J, with 9 bases between the two ends. CDR3 in DNA: TGTGCCAGCAGTTTATGGGTCGGAGATGGCTACACCTTC. Protein sequence: CASSLWVGDGYTF.